Following are 26 T cell receptor beta chains from one sample sequenced in a study of cytomegalovirus exposure and HLA in healthy donors. The table came from immunoSEQ multiplex PCR; TCRdb's copy has only in-frame clones and leaves some out. The repertoire holds tens of thousands of clones, 90% to 97% seen once, with roughly 1.3% in the top ten. The sample comprised PBMCs. The receptors come from a woman in her late teens or twenties in good health and CMV-seronegative.

The chain has TRBV18 and TRBJ2-7; D gene unclear. The CDR3 runs 14 residues. Germline CDR1 KGHSH, CDR2 LQKENI. The V end was cut by 6 bases, the J end by 5 bases, with 17 bases between. This CDR3 is CASSMLDLQNEQYF. For the CDR3, the DNA is TGTGCCAGCTCCATGCTCGACCTACAGAACGAGCAGTACTTC.

There are a few counts of this clone. The V call is TRBV5-6, the J call TRBJ2-3, with D maybe TRBD2 (5 bases). Germline CDR1 is SGHDT and CDR2 is YYEEEE. The CDR3 sequence is 17 residues long. V lost 4 bases to trimming and J lost 0 bases, with 18 bases between them. In DNA form, the CDR3 reads TGTGCCAGCAGCCCGGAGGTAGCAAGCGATAGCACAGATACGCAGTATTTT. This encodes CASSPEVASDSTDTQYF. Filled out from reference TRBV5-6 and TRBJ2-3, the complete variable domain reads DAGVTQSPTHLIKTRGQQVTLRCSPKSGHDTVSWYQQALGQGPQFIFQYYEEEERQRGNFPDRFSGHQFPNYSSELNVNALLLGDSALYLCASSPEVASDSTDTQYFGPGTRLTVL.

The chain is built from TRBV27 and TRBJ1-4, with D maybe TRBD1 (6 bases). V was trimmed by 0 bases and J by 5 bases, leaving 10 bases between them. The germline gives CDR1 MNHEY, CDR2 SMNVEV (reference sequence). The CDR3 length is 15 residues. The CDR3 coding sequence is TGTGCCAGCAGTTTATCGGGGGCTGGGAATGAAAAACTGTTTTTT. Protein product: CASSLSGAGNEKLFF.

This chain links TRBV2 with TRBJ2-2, with D maybe TRBD2 (5 bases). Germline V gene sequence: CDR1 SNHLY, CDR2 FYNNEI. V was pared by 11 bases and J by 3 bases, with 22 bases between. The CDR3 is 16 residues long. The CDR3 loop is CASSSRTYGDTGELFF. CDR3 nucleotides: TGTGCCTCCAGCAGTCGGACCTACGGGGACACCGGGGAGCTGTTTTTT.

The J gene is TRBJ2-7, the V gene TRBV6-1; TRBD1 agrees at 7 bases. This CDR3 is 15 amino acids long. Germline V gene lookup returns CDR1 MNHNS and CDR2 SASEGT. The J segment lost 2 bases and the V segment lost 2 bases, leaving 6 bases of the junction unmatched. CDR3 nucleotides: TGTGCCAGCAGTGAAAAAGGGACAGCCACCTACGAGCAGTACTTC. This encodes CASSEKGTATYEQYF.

This sequence joins TRBV19 and TRBJ2-5, with unresolved D. Trimming shortened V by 10 bases and J by 5 bases, and 17 bases separated the two germline ends. The CDR3 loop spans 13 amino acids. Germline V gene data show CDR1 as LNHDA and CDR2 as SQIVND (reference sequence). The CDR3 loop is CATSRTREETQYF. In nucleotides, the CDR3 is TGTGCCACCTCTAGAACGAGAGAGGAGACCCAGTACTTC.

The rearrangement links TRBV13 to TRBJ2-1; the D gene is possibly TRBD1 (6 bases). This CDR3 comprises 15 residues. The V end was cut by 0 bases, the J end by 1 base, with 7 bases between. CDR1 and CDR2 from the germline V gene are PRHDT and FYEKMQ (reference sequence). CDR3 sequence: CASSLGGASYNEQFF. As DNA, the CDR3 is TGTGCCAGCAGCTTAGGGGGGGCATCCTACAATGAGCAGTTCTTC.

The chain combines TRBV19 with TRBJ1-5, with 8 bases lining up with TRBD1. Trimming took 9 bases from V and 4 from J; bases not matched to a gene: 2. Germline V gives CDR1 LNHDA, CDR2 SQIVND (reference sequence). CDR3 length equals 12 residues. DNA for the CDR3: TGTGCCAGCGGACAGGGAAATCAGCCCCAGCATTTT. Translated, it gives CASGQGNQPQHF.

The genes are TRBV19 and TRBJ2-1; TRBD2 matches 10 bases. The germline CDR1 and CDR2 sequences are LNHDA and SQIVND (reference sequence). V trimming: 9 bases; J trimming: 7 bases; junction bases outside the gene matches: 3. The CDR3 covers 12 residues. Here the CDR3 DNA reads TGTGCCAGCTCGGGACTAGCGAATGAGCAGTTCTTC. Residues: CASSGLANEQFF.

The chain joins TRBV6-1 to TRBJ1-3; no clear D gene. Germline loops: CDR1 MNHNS, CDR2 SASEGT. The CDR3 is 15 residues long. V was cut by 1 base and J by 0 bases, with 7 bases left in between. The chain's CDR3 is CASSEVAHSGNTIYF. The CDR3 bases are TGTGCCAGCAGTGAAGTCGCACACTCTGGAAACACCATATATTTT.

DNA of the CDR3: TGTGCCAGCAGTTTTAAGGGGCTAGCGGGAAACACCGGGGAGCTGTTTTTT. Translation gives CASSFKGLAGNTGELFF. The chain recombines TRBV28 with TRBJ2-2; 9 positions agree with TRBD2. CDR3 length: 17 residues. Per the germline V gene, CDR1 is MDHEN and CDR2 is SYDVKM. The V gene end was trimmed by 3 bases and the J gene end by 2 bases; junction bases not matched to a gene: 7.

Here the CDR3 reads CAIKTSGVYTQYF. CDR3 bases: TGTGCCATCAAGACTAGCGGTGTATATACGCAGTATTTT. J is TRBJ2-3 and V is TRBV10-3; 9 bases map to TRBD2. V was clipped by 7 bases and J by 7 bases; unmatched bases: 6. The CDR3 contains 13 residues. Germline CDR1 and CDR2: ENHRY and SYGVKD.

The V and J genes are TRBV29-1 and TRBJ1-3; D is uncertain. CDR1 SQVTM and CDR2 ANQGSEA come from the germline V gene. Trimming pared 3 bases from V and 0 bases from J, leaving 12 bases between. This CDR3 contains 15 residues. CDR3 protein: CSVDPGSRSGNTIYF. The CDR3 region has the DNA TGCAGCGTTGATCCTGGCAGTCGCTCTGGAAACACCATATATTTT.

The chain couples TRBV9 to TRBJ1-1; possibly TRBD1 for D (6 bases). CDR3 length equals 14 residues. CDR1 SGDLS and CDR2 YYNGEE come from the germline V gene. Trimming took off 4 bases at V and 1 base at J, with 11 bases between the two ends. CDR3: CASSLMTGNTEAFF. CDR3 coding DNA: TGTGCCAGCAGCTTGATGACAGGGAACACTGAAGCTTTCTTT. The whole variable domain, filled in from reference TRBV9 and TRBJ1-1, reads DSGVTQTPKHLITATGQRVTLRCSPRSGDLSVYWYQQSLDQGLQFLIQYYNGEERAKGNILERFSAQQFPDLHSELNLSSLELGDSALYFCASSLMTGNTEAFFGQGTRLTVV.

CDR3 protein: CASSQGGQPQHF. The DNA of the CDR3 is TGTGCCAGCAGCCAGGGAGGTCAGCCCCAGCATTTT. The V and J genes are TRBV27 and TRBJ1-5; weak D call: TRBD1 (5 bases). Deletions cut 6 bases from V and 6 bases from J, with 9 bases between. The germline gives CDR1 MNHEY, CDR2 SMNVEV (reference sequence). This CDR3 is 12 amino acids long.

This sequence joins TRBV6-5 and TRBJ2-1; D is undetermined. CDR1 and CDR2 (germline): MNHEY, SVGAGI. The CDR3 has 12 amino acids. V was trimmed by 2 bases and J by 9 bases, leaving 8 bases between them. As DNA, the CDR3 is TGTGCCAGCAGTTACACACGCAGTGAGCAGTTCTTC. Residues: CASSYTRSEQFF.

The V call is TRBV7-6, the J call TRBJ1-3, with TRBD1 as a possible D gene (5 bases). This CDR3 is built from 16 residues. V was pared by 4 bases and J by 2 bases, with 15 bases between. Germline V CDR1 and CDR2: SGHVS, FNYEAQ. In DNA, the CDR3 is TGTGCCAGCAGCTGGGGATCAGGGCGGACTGGAAACACCATATATTTT. The encoded protein is CASSWGSGRTGNTIYF.

This chain uses TRBV5-4 with TRBJ2-3; D is undetermined. The ends were cut back, 3 bases at V and 2 bases at J, with 10 bases in the middle. The CDR3 has 14 amino acids. Germline V gene lookup returns CDR1 SGHNT and CDR2 YYREEE (reference sequence). DNA of the CDR3: TGTGCCAGCAGCTCCCCTGGCTTCACAGATACGCAGTATTTT. Its protein product is CASSSPGFTDTQYF.

The rearrangement uses TRBV23-1 and TRBJ1-1, with TRBD1 matching 10 bases. TRBV23-1 is an open reading frame whose function is uncertain. This CDR3 is built from 16 residues. Trimming at V came to 4 bases and at J to 0 bases, leaving 5 bases not matched to a gene. This CDR3 is CASSPLTGGLNTEAFF. CDR3 DNA: TGCGCCAGCAGTCCCCTGACAGGGGGCCTGAACACTGAAGCTTTCTTT.

The chain links TRBV2 to TRBJ2-7; D ambiguous. This CDR3 contains 16 residues. CDR1 SNHLY and CDR2 FYNNEI come from the germline V gene. Deletions cut 0 bases from V and 0 bases from J, with 12 bases between. CDR3 bases: TGTGCCAGCAGTGAAGCGTCTAGGATAAGCTCCTACGAGCAGTACTTC. It codes for CASSEASRISSYEQYF.

The chain links TRBV18 to TRBJ1-1; D may be TRBD1 (5 bases). Germline V gives CDR1 KGHSH, CDR2 LQKENI. The ends were cut back, 4 bases at V and 4 bases at J, with 16 bases in the middle. CDR3 size: 15 residues. CDR3 in amino acids: CASSHEGGRGTEAFF. The CDR3, as DNA: TGTGCCAGCTCACACGAGGGAGGGAGGGGCACTGAAGCTTTCTTT. Based on the CDR3 plus reference TRBV18 and TRBJ1-1, the full variable domain is NAGVMQNPRHLVRRRGQEARLRCSPMKGHSHVYWYRQLPEEGLKFMVYLQKENIIDESGMPKERFSAEFPKEGPSILRIQQVVRGDSAAYFCASSHEGGRGTEAFFGQGTRLTVV.

The V call is TRBV18, the J call TRBJ2-3; 9 nucleotides agree with TRBD1. This CDR3 spans 15 amino acids. V was clipped by 2 bases and J by 3 bases; unmatched bases: 3. The germline CDR1 and CDR2 sequences are KGHSH and LQKENI. The CDR3 nucleotides read TGTGCCAGCTCACCATCAGGACAGGGGACAGATACGCAGTATTTT. This sequence encodes CASSPSGQGTDTQYF.

The chain carries TRBV6-5 and TRBJ1-2, with 7 bases identical to TRBD1. Trimming took 6 bases from V and 4 from J; bases not matched to a gene: 5. CDR1 MNHEY and CDR2 SVGAGI come from the germline V gene. This CDR3 spans 13 amino acids. The CDR3 loop is CASRPGTVYGYTF. In DNA form, the CDR3 reads TGTGCCAGCAGACCCGGGACAGTCTATGGCTACACCTTC.

The rearrangement joins TRBV7-2 to TRBJ2-1, with 8 bases lining up with TRBD2. The ends lost 2 bases at V and 9 bases at J; junction bases unmatched: 9. The CDR3 totals 15 residues. Germline V gene data show CDR1 as SGHTA and CDR2 as FQGNSA. The CDR3 bases are TGTGCCAGCAGCTTATTTGGGACTAGGAAAGGTGAGCAGTTCTTC. Its translation: CASSLFGTRKGEQFF.

The count of this clone is one. V is TRBV5-1 and J is TRBJ2-2; the D is unclear. Germline V gene data show CDR1 as SGHRS and CDR2 as YFSETQ. This CDR3 region has 16 residues. The V gene lost 0 bases and the J gene lost 1 base, with 10 bases spanning the gap. This CDR3 reads CASSLDAVKNTGELFF. The CDR3, as DNA: TGCGCCAGCAGCTTGGATGCAGTAAAGAACACCGGGGAGCTGTTTTTT.

V gene TRBV7-8 combines with J gene TRBJ2-7, with D possibly matching TRBD1 (6 bases). The V gene's germline CDR1 is SGHVS and CDR2 FQNEAQ. The length of the CDR3 is 17 residues. V was shortened by 0 bases and J by 3 bases, with 18 bases between the two germline ends. DNA of the CDR3: TGTGCCAGCAGCTTAGCGACCAGGGGATCCGCCTACTACGAGCAGTACTTC. Translation gives CASSLATRGSAYYEQYF.